The rows below give T cell receptor beta chains drawn from one sample of a study of blood T cells in healthy people across ages. TCRdb called the 5' RACE reads again in MiXCR, with one record for every CDR3 protein. The sample carries over 1,500,000 distinct CDR3 sequences, around half recorded once. Sequencing used blood. These TCRs come from a woman between 40 and 50 years old in good health. The conserved cysteine and the conserved F or W are not part of the CDR3 here.

V gene	CDR3 protein
TRBV4-3	ASSSQTGFYEQY
TRBV29-1	GVVGGIYGYT
TRBV5-1	ASALGRGGETQY
TRBV4-3	ASSAGQGVSYEQY
TRBV6-5	ASRTEEIQY
TRBV4-2	ASSQDASFSEQY
TRBV6-6	ASSYTGTSTDTQY
TRBV5-5	ASSVPGSATGGGETQY
TRBV5-1	ASSLGPAGKQETQY
TRBV20-1	SASQRPNEKLF
TRBV7-2	ASSLTGLAGGEQY
TRBV4-3	ASSQVLAGGPSADTQY
TRBV6-2/TRBV6-3	ASTPGGTGAHEQF
TRBV3-1	ASSPTGTSGGRGQY
TRBV7-2	ASSLSVRGRLRGQF
TRBV12-3/TRBV12-4	ASSWDRVEPQH
TRBV9	ASGVGGEAGKSPLH
TRBV15	ATSGQQADTQY
TRBV5-1	ASSPPNGQETQY
TRBV2	ASSAIRTSGGMNEQF
TRBV6-5	ASSYKASGPYEQY
TRBV20-1	SAPSRQNQETQY
TRBV10-1	ASSESGLAGGQY
TRBV15	ASSREGNGLDEQY
TRBV29-1	SAERQGPSYGYT
TRBV12-3/TRBV12-4	ASSLAGGVSGANVLT
TRBV5-1	ASSLDGRDNEQF
TRBV28	ASSWGAQDSTDTQY
TRBV12-3/TRBV12-4	ASTSGELRSREQY
TRBV14	ASSQDTGVTYNEQF
TRBV24-1	ATSDLNINEQF
TRBV12-3/TRBV12-4	ASSGQGVGEQY
TRBV6-6	ASTASGQPYNEQF
TRBV28	ASTHLRGNTEAF
TRBV12-3/TRBV12-4	ASSFRDSGHEQF
TRBV25-1	ASSEAGGIDEQY
TRBV20-1	SARAGWTSYEQY
TRBV27	ASSWYRGTEQY
TRBV5-1	ASSFTGDSNQPQH
TRBV28	ASSLGGVPEQY
TRBV11-3	ASSFGGAAEETQY
TRBV5-1	ASSLTGNYEQY